Given below is one T cell receptor beta chain in context. The antigen remains undetermined. The data are from a study of cytomegalovirus exposure and HLA in healthy donors. Germline V gives CDR1 SGDLS, CDR2 YYNGEE. Trimming pared 4 bases from V and 5 bases from J, leaving 19 bases between. This CDR3 has 16 amino acids. General study findings and limits: The authors later linked a missense DCLRE1C variant to TCR beta V- and J-gene trimming. Several of the most significant clusters appeared, in a later analysis, to be linked to common viral pathogens. Reports credit the classifier with highly specific, highly sensitive diagnosis of cytomegalovirus status. Altogether, some 160 TCR beta chains were recorded as cytomegalovirus-associated.

The PCR made use of 60 Vbeta and 13 Jbeta primers. Only in-frame clones appear in the TCRdb table, and some are missing; sequencing was by immunoSEQ multiplex PCR. In total, the table holds 70,000 or so clones. The sequenced sample consisted of PBMCs. The J gene is TRBJ1-3, the V gene TRBV9; weak D call: TRBD1 (6 bases). This receptor was identified in a female donor in good health and CMV-seropositive. CDR3 loop: CASSLGGTTARNTIYF. The CDR3 coding sequence is TGTGCCAGCAGCCTAGGAGGGACAACCGCCCGAAACACCATATATTTT.